A single sample is the source of the 24 T cell receptor beta chains below, sequenced in a study of spatial heterogeneity in lung cancer. Time point given: sample taken at primary tumor resection. Researchers sequenced whole RNA taken from tumor, nontumor lung or frozen PBMC without sorting. TCRdb analysed the 5' RACE reads with MiXCR anew, one entry per CDR3 protein. The sample records 40,000 to 55,000 distinct CDR3 sequences, 6% to 7.5% being singletons. The sample in question was PBMCs, obtained at surgery. The receptors were sampled from a female donor with early-stage non-small cell lung cancer.

This clonotype was observed many times. This rearrangement joins TRBV7-8 to TRBJ1-6; perhaps TRBD1 as D (5 bases). The CDR3 is 20 amino acids. Per the germline V gene, CDR1 is SGHVS and CDR2 is FQNEAQ. Trimming removed 5 bases from V and 10 bases from J, with 33 bases in between. CDR3 sequence (DNA): TGTGCCAGCAGCGCCCTAGGCTTTAGGTCTAAGGGGAATTTAGGATCACCCCTCCACTTT. Translation: CASSALGFRSKGNLGSPLHF.

The chain joins TRBV20-1 to TRBJ2-3; TRBD1 agrees at 8 bases. This CDR3 has 14 residues. Germline V gene sequence: CDR1 DFQATT, CDR2 SNEGSKA (reference sequence). V dropped 0 bases and J dropped 5; count of bases not matched to a gene: 4. CDR3: CSARDRGLVDTQYF. In DNA form, the CDR3 reads TGCAGTGCTAGAGACAGGGGGCTTGTAGATACGCAGTATTTT.

This clonotype showed up many times. CDR3 in amino acids: CASSLAFTAVSTDTQYF. For the CDR3, the DNA is TGTGCCAGCAGCTTGGCCTTTACAGCGGTGAGCACAGATACGCAGTATTTT. The genes are TRBV5-5 and TRBJ2-3; TRBD2 is a possible D gene (5 bases). Trimming stripped 0 bases from V and 0 bases from J, with 14 bases between. CDR1 is SGHKS, CDR2 YYEKEE, per germline (reference sequence). There are 17 residues in the CDR3.

The sample holds many counts of this clonotype. The chain carries TRBV20-1 and TRBJ1-1; D gene uncertain. Looked up from germline, CDR1 is DFQATT and CDR2 is SNEGSKA (reference sequence). V dropped 4 bases and J dropped 4 bases, with 13 bases sitting between them. This CDR3 contains 13 residues. This CDR3 reads CSAIPVGGTEAFF. In nucleotides, the CDR3 is TGCAGTGCTATCCCGGTCGGCGGCACTGAAGCTTTCTTT.

This clonotype was seen a few times. The rearrangement joins TRBV10-3 to TRBJ2-3; 8 bases line up with TRBD1. Germline CDR1 reads ENHRY; CDR2 reads SYGVKD. Trimming took 3 bases from V and 0 from J; bases not matched to a gene: 5. CDR3 length equals 16 residues. CDR3 sequence: CAISDPGQASTDTQYF. The CDR3 nucleotides read TGTGCCATCAGTGACCCGGGACAGGCCAGCACAGATACGCAGTATTTT.

The table lists this clonotype with many counts. This sequence joins TRBV6-2 or TRBV6-3 and TRBJ1-1; TRBD1 matches at 8 bases. Unmatched junction bases numbered 5, after V lost 6 bases and J lost 5 bases. The length of the CDR3 is 13 residues. CDR1 MNHEY and CDR2 SVGEGT come from the germline V gene. This CDR3 reads CASRGQGGTEAFF. CDR3 bases: TGTGCCAGCAGAGGACAGGGAGGGACTGAAGCTTTCTTT.

CDR3 nucleotide sequence: TGCAGTGCTTCACAGGGGGCTCCTGAAAAACTGTTTTTT. Protein: CSASQGAPEKLFF. The genes are TRBV20-1 and TRBJ1-4; 9 nucleotides line up with TRBD1. The trim removed 5 bases at V and 7 bases at J, leaving 5 bases unmatched. CDR1 DFQATT and CDR2 SNEGSKA come from the germline V gene (reference sequence). The CDR3 runs 13 residues.

This clonotype was counted many times. The chain uses TRBV28 and TRBJ1-4, with D hard to call. This CDR3 is 12 amino acids long. The germline CDR1 and CDR2 sequences are MDHEN and SYDVKM. Trimming stripped 3 bases from V and 11 bases from J, with 10 bases between. The CDR3 reads CASSLRESKLFF. The DNA of the CDR3 is TGTGCCAGCAGTTTGAGGGAATCTAAACTGTTTTTT.

This clonotype has a count of ten or more. The chain has TRBV7-6 and TRBJ2-3; 10 bases agree with TRBD2. The CDR3 runs to 19 residues. Germline V lookup: CDR1 SGHVS, CDR2 FNYEAQ. With V trimmed by 0 bases and J by 2 bases, 11 bases remained unmatched. The CDR3 DNA reads as TGTGCCAGCAGCTTAGCTAGCGGGGGGCCGCTATCTCCCACAGATACGCAGTATTTT. Translating it yields CASSLASGGPLSPTDTQYF.

This clonotype was counted at least ten times. The rearrangement joins TRBV7-9 to TRBJ1-5; D call uncertain. V gave up 3 bases and J gave up 2 bases, with 11 bases separating them. The CDR3 runs 15 residues. From germline, CDR1 is SEHNR and CDR2 FQNEAQ (reference sequence). DNA of the CDR3: TGTGCCAGCAGCTTCGAAGGGTCTGGCAATCAGCCCCAGCATTTT. Protein product: CASSFEGSGNQPQHF.

This clonotype was counted many times. CDR3 in DNA: TGTGCCAGCAGCTTCCGACTAGCGGGGGGCTACGAGCAGTACTTC. It encodes CASSFRLAGGYEQYF. The V call is TRBV5-5, the J call TRBJ2-7; 13 bases map to TRBD2. Trimming at V came to 2 bases and at J to 3 bases, leaving 2 bases not matched to a gene. The CDR3 has 15 residues. The germline V gene has CDR1 SGHKS and CDR2 YYEKEE (reference sequence). The variable domain in full, with the rest retrieved from reference TRBV5-5 and TRBJ2-7, is DAGVTQSPTHLIKTRGQQVTLRCSPISGHKSVSWYQQVLGQGPQFIFQYYEKEERGRGNFPDRFSARQFPNYSSELNVNALLLGDSALYLCASSFRLAGGYEQYFGPGTRLTVT.

This clonotype was detected many times. DNA of the CDR3: TGCGCCAGCAGCTTGGAGGGGTCCTACGAGCAGTACTTC. The encoded protein is CASSLEGSYEQYF. The V and J genes are TRBV5-1 and TRBJ2-7, with D possibly matching TRBD1 (5 bases). Trimming removed 0 bases at V and 1 base at J, with 5 bases between. CDR1 and CDR2 from the germline V gene are SGHRS and YFSETQ. The CDR3 sequence is 13 residues long.

Many counts were recorded for this clonotype. This chain links TRBV4-3 with TRBJ1-5; D is undetermined. The V end lost 1 base, the J end lost 5 bases, and 6 bases lay between the germline ends. Per the germline V gene, CDR1 is LGHNA and CDR2 is YSLEER. The CDR3 consists of 13 residues. The CDR3 sequence: CASSQGPDQPQHF. The CDR3, as DNA: TGCGCCAGCAGCCAAGGTCCCGATCAGCCCCAGCATTTT.

This clonotype showed up many times. The chain uses TRBV3-1 and TRBJ1-5; D gene ambiguous. V was pared by 2 bases and J by 6 bases, with 8 bases between. This CDR3 is 13 amino acids long. Germline V lookup: CDR1 LGHDT, CDR2 YNNKEL (reference sequence). The CDR3 loop is CASSQTERQPQHF. CDR3 coding DNA: TGTGCCAGCAGCCAAACTGAGCGTCAGCCCCAGCATTTT.

This clonotype was observed at least ten times. This chain uses TRBV5-5 with TRBJ1-2; D uncertain. The germline gives CDR1 SGHKS, CDR2 YYEKEE (reference sequence). Trimming pared 2 bases from V and 0 bases from J, leaving 5 bases between. This CDR3 region has 13 residues. The CDR3 DNA reads TGTGCCAGCAGCTTAAAAGCTAACTATGGCTACACCTTC. Its translation: CASSLKANYGYTF.

Ten or more counts support this clonotype. The chain couples TRBV7-9 to TRBJ2-1; 8 bases align to TRBD2. The length of the CDR3 is 16 residues. From germline, CDR1 is SEHNR and CDR2 FQNEAQ (reference sequence). V lost 1 base and J lost 8; bases outside the gene matches: 10. CDR3 in amino acids: CASSLDPQRGRHEQFF. The CDR3 DNA sequence: TGTGCCAGCAGCTTAGATCCCCAGCGGGGGAGGCATGAGCAGTTCTTC.

Turning to this clonotype: A read error may be the cause here, since a much bigger clone is one base away. The chain employs TRBV27 and TRBJ2-3; D is unresolved. Germline CDR1 and CDR2: MNHEY and SMNVEV (reference sequence). This CDR3 spans 12 amino acids. CDR3 loop: CASSSNTDTRYF. In DNA form, the CDR3 reads TGTGCCAGCAGTTCGAACACAGATACGCGGTATTTT.

This clonotype was recorded many times. Written as DNA, the CDR3 is TGTGCCAGCAGCCCAATAGGGGGACCCTACAATGAGCAGTTCTTC. This translates into CASSPIGGPYNEQFF. The chain links TRBV7-2 to TRBJ2-1; D possibly corresponds to TRBD1 (6 bases). The CDR3 has 15 residues. V lost 5 bases and J lost 2, with 13 bases in between. CDR1 and CDR2 from the germline V gene are SGHTA and FQGNSA.

In its sample, this clonotype was seen many times. The chain joins TRBV20-1 to TRBJ2-7; D gene uncertain. V dropped 0 bases and J dropped 3 bases, with 9 bases sitting between them. This CDR3 is 13 amino acids long. The germline V gene has CDR1 DFQATT and CDR2 SNEGSKA (reference sequence). In DNA form, the CDR3 reads TGCAGTGCTAGAGATATGGATTTCTACGAGCAGTACTTC. Amino acids: CSARDMDFYEQYF.

This clonotype occurred a few times. The chain employs TRBV2 and TRBJ2-1; 7 bases are shared with TRBD1. This CDR3 has 15 amino acids. J lost 3 bases, V lost 3 bases, and 5 bases had no gene match. CDR1 and CDR2 (germline): SNHLY, FYNNEI. Here the CDR3 DNA reads TGTGCCAGCAGTGACCGCCGGGACAGCTACAATGAGCAGTTCTTC. It encodes CASSDRRDSYNEQFF.

This clonotype was found many times. The chain is built from TRBV27 and TRBJ1-2, with a tentative D call TRBD1 (6 bases). V was cut by 5 bases and J by 8 bases, with 18 bases left in between. Per germline, CDR1 MNHEY and CDR2 SMNVEV (reference sequence). CDR3 size: 14 residues. CDR3 in amino acids: CASSPPNRAGGYTF. Written as DNA, the CDR3 is TGTGCCAGCAGTCCCCCTAACAGGGCGGGGGGCTACACCTTC.

The chain combines TRBV10-1 with TRBJ2-1; D not certain. CDR3 length: 13 amino acids. Trimming took off 2 bases at V and 2 bases at J, with 4 bases between the two ends. CDR1 is WNHNN, CDR2 SYGVQD, per germline (reference sequence). CDR3 nucleotide sequence: TGCGCCAGCAGTGAGAGCCCCTACAATGAGCAGTTCTTC. Translated, it gives CASSESPYNEQFF.

There are many counts of this clonotype. This chain uses TRBV12-3 or TRBV12-4 with TRBJ1-1; D not resolved. The V end lost 7 bases, the J end lost 7 bases, and 10 bases lay between the germline ends. The CDR3 has 11 amino acids. CDR3 protein: CASMRWGEAFF. The CDR3 nucleotides read TGTGCCAGCATGAGATGGGGTGAAGCTTTCTTT.

This clonotype turned up a few times. The CDR3 sequence: CASADTGAHRNEQFF. The CDR3 region has the DNA TGTGCCAGCGCAGATACAGGGGCTCACCGCAATGAGCAGTTCTTC. The chain recombines TRBV6-5 with TRBJ2-1; 7 bases fit TRBD1. V shed 8 bases, J shed 6 bases, and the junction held 13 bases outside the gene matches. Germline loops: CDR1 MNHEY, CDR2 SVGAGI. The CDR3 runs 15 residues.